In this sample, the clone carrying this T cell receptor (beta chain) turned up a few times. Antigen specificity is unknown. This sample is drawn from a study of cytomegalovirus exposure and HLA in healthy donors. Findings of the study overall: Most TCR sequences were seen very rarely across donors, but some public TCRs occurred in many.

There are 17 residues in the CDR3. Germline-derived CDR1 and CDR2 are SGHNT and YYREEE (reference sequence). V lost 4 bases and J lost 6; bases outside the gene matches: 12. The PCR employed 60 Vbeta primers together with 13 Jbeta primers. Using immunoSEQ multiplex PCR, the repertoire was profiled, and TCRdb retains in-frame clones only, with some absent. The sample has 150,000 to 200,000 clones, over 60% seen once. Sequencing was performed on PBMCs. This clonotype was obtained from a woman in her forties in good health and CMV-seronegative. The chain uses TRBV5-4 and TRBJ2-7, with 14 bases fitting TRBD2. CDR3 sequence: CASSPRTSGRPYLEQYF. The CDR3 DNA is TGTGCCAGCAGCCCTAGGACTAGCGGGAGGCCGTACCTCGAGCAGTACTTC.